The 30 T cell receptor beta chains given below trace back to one sample, sequenced in a study of T cell responses to AZD1222 COVID-19 vaccine. TCRdb keeps only in-frame clones here, not all; method: immunoSEQ multiplex PCR. The table lists some 120,000 clones, approximately 85% of them singletons. Specimen: peripheral blood, collected on day 0 of AZD1222 vaccination. Receptor source: an adult in good health.

This chain connects TRBV14 to TRBJ2-3, with a possible D match to TRBD2 (5 bases). The CDR3 loop spans 12 amino acids. CDR1 and CDR2 (germline): SGHDN, FVKESK. Trimming shortened V by 1 base and J by 8 bases, and 7 bases separated the two germline ends. This CDR3 is CASSQVSGTQYF. CDR3 bases: TGTGCCAGCAGCCAAGTAAGCGGTACGCAGTATTTT.

The V and J genes are TRBV7-9 and TRBJ2-7; D unclear. CDR3 size: 14 residues. The V and J ends lost 1 base and 3 bases respectively, with 10 bases between them. Germline V gene lookup returns CDR1 SEHNR and CDR2 FQNEAQ (reference sequence). The CDR3 loop reads CASSLDPVDYEQYF. CDR3 nucleotides: TGTGCCAGCAGCTTAGATCCAGTGGACTACGAGCAGTACTTC. The whole variable domain, filled in from reference TRBV7-9 and TRBJ2-7, reads DTGVSQNPRHKITKRGQNVTFRCDPISEHNRLYWYRQTLGQGPEFLTYFQNEAQLEKSRLLSDRFSAERPKGSFSTLEIQRTEQGDSAMYLCASSLDPVDYEQYFGPGTRLTVT.

This clone was seen a handful of times. The chain has TRBV6-4 and TRBJ1-5, with D uncertain. Germline CDR1 is MRHNA and CDR2 is SNTAGT. V lost 5 bases to trimming and J lost 1 base, with 9 bases between them. This CDR3 spans 14 amino acids. Written as DNA, the CDR3 is TGTGCCAGCAGTCCGGGCCTGAGCAATCAGCCCCAGCATTTT. Translation: CASSPGLSNQPQHF.

The chain carries TRBV4-3 and TRBJ2-6; D is ambiguous. Germline CDR1 is LGHNA and CDR2 is YSLEER. V gave up 1 base and J gave up 1 base, with 2 bases separating them. This CDR3 comprises 14 residues. The CDR3 is CASSQVSGANVLTF. CDR3 coding DNA: TGCGCCAGCAGCCAAGTTTCTGGGGCCAACGTCCTGACTTTC.

V usage is TRBV5-5 and J usage is TRBJ1-1; D call uncertain. V dropped 0 bases and J dropped 4 bases, with 16 bases sitting between them. The CDR3 spans 16 residues. Germline V CDR1 and CDR2: SGHKS, YYEKEE (reference sequence). This CDR3 is CASSLGPILGTTEAFF. The CDR3 bases are TGTGCCAGCAGCTTGGGACCGATCCTGGGCACCACTGAAGCTTTCTTT.

This clone has just one count. In DNA form, the CDR3 reads TGTGCCAGCAGTTACGGGGGACAGTCAAGCACAGATACGCAGTATTTT. Protein product: CASSYGGQSSTDTQYF. V usage is TRBV6-5 and J usage is TRBJ2-3; 7 bases match TRBD1. The CDR3 covers 16 residues. Unmatched junction bases numbered 5, after V lost 2 bases and J lost 0 bases. Germline-derived CDR1 and CDR2 are MNHEY and SVGAGI.

This chain joins TRBV28 and TRBJ1-2; no reliable D call. The germline V and J ends were trimmed by 3 bases and 1 base, with 12 bases remaining between them. CDR3 length: 15 amino acids. Germline V gives CDR1 MDHEN, CDR2 SYDVKM. This CDR3 is CASSLEAFLNYGYTF. CDR3 nucleotide sequence: TGTGCCAGCAGTTTGGAAGCGTTCCTTAACTATGGCTACACCTTC.

The table lists this clone with a count of one. This sequence joins TRBV2 and TRBJ1-1; D ambiguous. Germline V gene sequence: CDR1 SNHLY, CDR2 FYNNEI. This CDR3 contains 12 residues. The V end lost 7 bases, the J end lost 4 bases, and 10 bases lay between the germline ends. For the CDR3, the DNA is TGTGCCAGCATTATAGCTTCCACTGAAGCTTTCTTT. Its protein is CASIIASTEAFF.

This chain connects TRBV7-9 to TRBJ1-5; no firm D call. The CDR3 has 14 residues. Trimming removed 3 bases from V and 0 bases from J, with 6 bases in between. Germline V gene data show CDR1 as SEHNR and CDR2 as FQNEAQ (reference sequence). This chain's CDR3 is CASSLGYSNQPQHF. The CDR3 DNA is TGTGCCAGCAGCTTGGGATATAGCAATCAGCCCCAGCATTTT.

This clone has a handful of counts. The chain uses TRBV18 and TRBJ2-7; 9 nucleotides line up with TRBD2. The germline V gene has CDR1 KGHSH and CDR2 LQKENI. The CDR3 length is 17 residues. V gave up 2 bases and J gave up 3 bases; unmatched junction bases: 11. CDR3 residues: CASSPNGFSGSNYEQYF. CDR3 coding DNA: TGTGCCAGCTCACCAAATGGGTTTAGCGGGAGCAACTACGAGCAGTACTTC.

This clone was seen once. The chain joins TRBV5-1 to TRBJ2-2, with TRBD1 matching over 10 bases. The germline gives CDR1 SGHRS, CDR2 YFSETQ. This CDR3 contains 15 residues. The ends lost 5 bases at V and 6 bases at J; junction bases unmatched: 7. CDR3 in amino acids: CASRPDRGLAGELFF. Written as DNA, the CDR3 is TGCGCCAGCAGGCCTGACAGGGGGCTTGCCGGGGAGCTGTTTTTT.

This chain's CDR3 is CASSWALAGDPDTQYF. CDR3 coding DNA: TGTGCCAGCAGCTGGGCACTAGCGGGAGATCCAGATACGCAGTATTTT. V and J are TRBV7-2 and TRBJ2-3; 11 bases line up with TRBD2. V dropped 4 bases and J dropped 4; count of bases not matched to a gene: 7. The germline gives CDR1 SGHTA, CDR2 FQGNSA. This CDR3 spans 16 amino acids.

This rearrangement joins TRBV3-1 (or the pseudogene TRBV3-2) to TRBJ2-1, with D tentatively TRBD2 (6 bases). The ends were cut back, 1 base at V and 2 bases at J, with 24 bases in the middle. This CDR3 contains 20 residues. Germline values: CDR1 LGHDT, CDR2 YNNKEL (reference sequence). The CDR3 is CASSQVGTFGGRTTYNEQFF. The CDR3 coding sequence is TGTGCCAGCAGCCAAGTGGGGACTTTCGGGGGACGCACTACCTACAATGAGCAGTTCTTC.

The chain has TRBV20-1 and TRBJ2-1; 11 positions agree with TRBD2. Trimming took 3 bases from V and 0 from J; bases not matched to a gene: 4. CDR3 length equals 16 residues. Germline-derived CDR1 and CDR2 are DFQATT and SNEGSKA (reference sequence). The CDR3: CSASVTSGSSYNEQFF. In nucleotides, the CDR3 is TGCAGTGCTAGTGTTACTAGCGGGAGCTCCTACAATGAGCAGTTCTTC.

This chain joins TRBV7-9 and TRBJ2-3; a weak D match, TRBD1 (6 bases). Trimming pared 10 bases from V and 3 bases from J, leaving 14 bases between. The CDR3 consists of 13 residues. In germline, CDR1 is SEHNR, CDR2 FQNEAQ (reference sequence). DNA for the CDR3: TGTGCCACAGGGGAAGGGATGACAGATACGCAGTATTTT. Its translation: CATGEGMTDTQYF.

The chain has TRBV2 and TRBJ1-1; D not certain. Trimming cost V 7 bases and J 2 bases, with 5 bases left between them. CDR3 length: 11 amino acids. The germline gives CDR1 SNHLY, CDR2 FYNNEI. CDR3 DNA sequence: TGTGCCAGCACTATAAACACTGAAGCTTTCTTT. It translates to CASTINTEAFF. Variable domain in full (rest from reference TRBV2 and TRBJ1-1): EPEVTQTPSHQVTQMGQEVILRCVPISNHLYFYWYRQILGQKVEFLVSFYNNEISEKSEIFDDQFSVERPDGSNFTLKIRSTKLEDSAMYFCASTINTEAFFGQGTRLTVV.

CDR3 residues: CASSRSGTSDSPLHF. The CDR3 nucleotides read TGCGCCAGCAGCCGGTCCGGGACATCGGATTCACCCCTCCACTTT. V is TRBV4-1 and J is TRBJ1-6; D is possibly TRBD1 (6 bases). Germline CDR1 and CDR2: MGHRA and YSYEKL. Trimming shortened V by 4 bases and J by 8 bases, and 15 bases separated the two germline ends. The CDR3 covers 15 residues.

This chain uses TRBV27 with TRBJ2-5, with 11 bases fitting TRBD1. CDR3 size: 16 residues. The germline CDR1 and CDR2 sequences are MNHEY and SMNVEV (reference sequence). Unmatched junction bases numbered 0, after V lost 0 bases and J lost 0 bases. The CDR3 loop is CASSLSDRGHQETQYF. The CDR3 nucleotides are TGTGCCAGCAGTTTATCGGACAGGGGGCACCAAGAGACCCAGTACTTC.

The chain recombines TRBV24-1 with TRBJ2-1, with D perhaps TRBD1 (5 bases). There are 17 residues in the CDR3. The V end lost 0 bases, the J end lost 7 bases, and 18 bases lay between the germline ends. Germline loops: CDR1 KGHDR, CDR2 SFDVKD. CDR3 coding DNA: TGTGCCACCAGTGATTTGCCCCGCGCAGGGTCAGGAAATGAGCAGTTCTTC. It specifies CATSDLPRAGSGNEQFF.

The genes are TRBV5-1 and TRBJ2-2, with TRBD2 matching 9 bases. Germline CDR1 reads SGHRS; CDR2 reads YFSETQ. The CDR3 is made up of 15 amino acids. V shed 7 bases, J shed 3 bases, and the junction held 7 bases outside the gene matches. CDR3 bases: TGCGCCAGCGCCAACGCGGGGGGGCACACCGGGGAGCTGTTTTTT. It is translated as CASANAGGHTGELFF.

J is TRBJ1-1 and V is TRBV3-1 (or the pseudogene TRBV3-2); the D is unclear. The CDR3 runs 12 residues. Trimming stripped 0 bases from V and 11 bases from J, with 10 bases between. Germline values: CDR1 LGHDT, CDR2 YNNKEL (reference sequence). The CDR3 spells CASSQDYREAFF. CDR3 coding DNA: TGTGCCAGCAGCCAAGATTACAGAGAGGCTTTCTTT.

The chain carries TRBV2 and TRBJ2-2; D might be TRBD1 or TRBD2, each matching 5 bases. V shed 7 bases and J shed 5 bases, with 14 bases lying between them. The CDR3 sequence is 14 residues long. Germline lookup yields CDR1 SNHLY and CDR2 FYNNEI. The DNA for the CDR3 is TGTGCCAGCATACTGGGGGATGGTACCGGGGAGCTGTTTTTT. This codes for CASILGDGTGELFF.

V gene TRBV7-3 combines with J gene TRBJ2-5; the match to TRBD2 covers 7 bases. V lost 1 base to trimming and J lost 4 bases; unmatched junction nucleotides: 3. Germline V CDR1 and CDR2: SGHTA, FQGTGA. The CDR3 runs 14 residues. CDR3 sequence: CASSLSPGGETQYF. CDR3 coding DNA: TGTGCCAGCAGCTTAAGTCCGGGAGGAGAGACCCAGTACTTC.

The V and J genes are TRBV30 and TRBJ2-3, with 8 bases fitting TRBD2. V trimming: 2 bases; J trimming: 3 bases; junction bases outside the gene matches: 4. This CDR3 has 14 amino acids. The germline V gene encodes CDR1 GTSNPN and CDR2 SVGIG (reference sequence). This chain's CDR3 is CAWSPGLATDTQYF. The CDR3 nucleotides are TGTGCCTGGAGTCCAGGACTAGCTACAGATACGCAGTATTTT.

The rearrangement joins TRBV28 to TRBJ1-2, with unresolved D. With 2 bases removed from V and 6 bases from J, the gap between germline ends came to 13 bases. This CDR3 comprises 14 residues. From germline, CDR1 is MDHEN and CDR2 SYDVKM. The CDR3 DNA sequence: TGTGCCAGCAGTTTAGGAAGTCCAAGGCATGGCTACACCTTC. Amino acid sequence: CASSLGSPRHGYTF.

The rearrangement links TRBV3-1 (or the pseudogene TRBV3-2) to TRBJ1-6; TRBD1 matches 7 bases. Germline-derived CDR1 and CDR2 are LGHDT and YNNKEL (reference sequence). The CDR3 is 15 amino acids. With 2 bases clipped from V and 4 bases from J, the junction kept 2 bases outside the gene matches. As DNA, the CDR3 is TGTGCCAGCAGCCAACCACAGGGGTATAATTCACCCCTCCACTTT. Its protein is CASSQPQGYNSPLHF.

The chain has TRBV6-5 and TRBJ1-6, with unresolved D. The V end lost 0 bases, the J end lost 7 bases, and 10 bases lay between the germline ends. Germline loops: CDR1 MNHEY, CDR2 SVGAGI. CDR3 length: 15 residues. The CDR3 loop reads CASSYSSALNSPLHF. The CDR3 bases are TGTGCCAGCAGTTACTCCTCGGCCCTAAATTCACCCCTCCACTTT.

As DNA, the CDR3 is TGTGCCAGCTCACCAGGCCGGCAGAACTATGGCTACACCTTC. It yields the protein CASSPGRQNYGYTF. The chain links TRBV18 to TRBJ1-2; D is uncertain. V lost 2 bases and J 2 bases, leaving 9 bases between the germline ends. The CDR3 extends over 14 amino acids. Germline V gene data show CDR1 as KGHSH and CDR2 as LQKENI.

The chain carries TRBV5-6 and TRBJ1-5; D not certain. The V end was cut by 1 base, the J end by 0 bases, with 8 bases between. The germline V gene has CDR1 SGHDT and CDR2 YYEEEE. The CDR3 runs 15 residues. The CDR3 is CASSLLGYSNQPQHF. The CDR3 DNA reads TGTGCCAGCAGCTTGCTGGGGTATAGCAATCAGCCCCAGCATTTT.

This chain links TRBV6-2 or TRBV6-3 with TRBJ2-2; D not certain. V was shortened by 2 bases and J by 8 bases, with 12 bases between the two germline ends. The CDR3 runs to 14 residues. From germline, CDR1 is MNHEY and CDR2 SVGEGT. The CDR3 region is CASSYPGLAGELFF. CDR3 in DNA: TGTGCCAGCAGTTACCCGGGTTTGGCTGGGGAGCTGTTTTTT.